This entry describes one T cell receptor (beta chain). Antigen: not known. This record comes from a study of cytomegalovirus exposure and HLA in healthy donors. J gave up 7 bases and V 3 bases, and 9 bases lay outside the gene matches. The CDR3 totals 15 residues. Germline loops: CDR1 SEHNR, CDR2 FQNEAQ (reference sequence). Primers included in the PCR were 60 Vbeta and 13 Jbeta primers. TCRdb's copy holds only in-frame clones and misses some; the assay was immunoSEQ multiplex PCR. The data show approximately 220,000 clones, around 76% seen once. Everyone who donated was a healthy bone marrow donor. General study findings and limits: With later analysis, a missense DCLRE1C variant became linked to TCR beta V- and J-gene trimming. By a later analysis, the bulk of CMV-associated TCR beta chains appeared HLA-restricted. In a later analysis, several top co-occurrence clusters appeared linked to parvovirus B19, influenza, CMV and Epstein-Barr virus.

The chain recombines TRBV7-9 with TRBJ1-2, with 9 bases aligning to TRBD1. This sequence was found in a man aged 18 to 30 in good health and CMV-seronegative. Specimen: PBMCs. DNA of the CDR3: TGTGCCAGCAGCTTTTCCGGGACAGGGACTAGTGGCTACACCTTC. Amino acids: CASSFSGTGTSGYTF.